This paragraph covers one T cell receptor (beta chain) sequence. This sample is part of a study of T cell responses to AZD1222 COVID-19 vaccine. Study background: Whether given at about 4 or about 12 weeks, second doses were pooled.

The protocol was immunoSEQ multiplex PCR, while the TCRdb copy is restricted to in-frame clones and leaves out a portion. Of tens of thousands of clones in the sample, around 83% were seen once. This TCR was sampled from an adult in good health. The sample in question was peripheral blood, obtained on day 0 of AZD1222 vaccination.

CDR3 bases: TGTGCCAGCAGCTTAGCGGAACTAGTCAGCATCAATGAGCAGTTCTTC. Protein sequence: CASSLAELVSINEQFF. The chain employs TRBV7-9 and TRBJ2-1; D might be TRBD2 (5 bases). V shed 0 bases and J shed 6 bases, with 15 bases lying between them. Germline CDR1 SEHNR, CDR2 FQNEAQ (reference sequence). The CDR3 sequence is 16 residues long. Full variable domain (rest looked up from reference TRBV7-9 and TRBJ2-1): DTGVSQNPRHKITKRGQNVTFRCDPISEHNRLYWYRQTLGQGPEFLTYFQNEAQLEKSRLLSDRFSAERPKGSFSTLEIQRTEQGDSAMYLCASSLAELVSINEQFFGPGTRLTVL.